This TCR beta chain was identified in a study of shared clonotypes between healthy human individuals. The naive CD8 fraction comprised CD45RO-negative cells positively selected for CCR7 and excluded terminally differentiated effector memory CD45RA+ cells. CDR3 length: 15 amino acids. V gave up 5 bases and J gave up 5 bases; unmatched junction bases: 8. Germline-derived CDR1 and CDR2 are SGHVS and FQNEAQ. Profiled with immunoSEQ multiplex PCR; TCRdb holds only in-frame clones, not every one. The data hold about 680,000 clones, with 90% to 95% observed a single time. The TCR was taken from a man aged 25 to 45 in good health. The rearrangement joins TRBV7-8 to TRBJ2-5; 10 bases fit TRBD1. Sequenced: naive CD8+ T cells sorted from blood. CDR3 nucleotide sequence: TGTGCCAGCAGCACCCACCGACAGGGGGCGGAGACCCAGTACTTC. This encodes CASSTHRQGAETQYF.